The 4 T cell receptor beta chains below were found in one sample sequenced in a study of glioma-infiltrating T cells. TCR alpha and beta CDR3 regions were amplified from RNA using iRepertoire nested multiplex PCR. A single record per CDR3 protein comes from TCRdb applying MiXCR to the multiplex PCR reads. This table holds approximately 400,000 distinct CDR3 sequences, 41% found once. Specimen: glioma tissue, nonneoplastic brain tissue, or PBMCs (not recorded which). These TCRs come from a human donor with low-grade glioma or glioblastoma, undergoing nonglioma brain surgery, or in good health (not recorded which).

For this clonotype: A much more abundant neighbour one base away suggests this may be a read error. The V and J genes are TRBV7-2 and TRBJ2-3; 9 bases are a match to TRBD1. The trim removed 1 base at V and 5 bases at J, leaving 13 bases unmatched. CDR3 length: 18 residues. Looked up from germline, CDR1 is SGHTA and CDR2 is FQGNSA. The CDR3 DNA follows: TGTGCCAGCAGCTTAGTCGGAGGTACAGGGGGCGCAGGAGATACGCAGTATTTT. It codes for CASSLVGGTGGAGDTQYF.

For this clonotype: Possible read error: a much larger clone is one base away. This chain joins TRBV6-2 or TRBV6-3 and TRBJ2-2; 9 bases fit TRBD1. The length of the CDR3 is 15 residues. The germline gives CDR1 MNHEY, CDR2 SVGEGT. The CDR3 loop reads CAGRGWDRDAGELFF. In DNA, the CDR3 is TGTGCCGGCAGGGGGTGGGACAGGGACGCCGGGGAGCTGTTTTTT.

The chain recombines TRBV4-2 with TRBJ2-3; D is undetermined. The V end lost 0 bases, the J end lost 3 bases, and 7 bases lay between the germline ends. Germline V gene data show CDR1 as LGHNA and CDR2 as YNFKEQ. The CDR3 sequence is 14 residues long. The DNA for the CDR3 is TGTGCCAGCAGCCAAGACAGAAGTACAGATACGCAGTATTTT. It specifies CASSQDRSTDTQYF.

The CDR3, as DNA: TGTGCCAGCAGCTCAACGGGACTACCAAACATTCAGTACTTC. It specifies CASSSTGLPNIQYF. The J gene is TRBJ2-4, the V gene TRBV4-2; 7 bases fit TRBD2. The junction had 7 bases not matched to a gene; V was cut back by 5 bases and J by 6 bases. Germline V CDR1 and CDR2: LGHNA, YNFKEQ. CDR3 length: 14 amino acids.